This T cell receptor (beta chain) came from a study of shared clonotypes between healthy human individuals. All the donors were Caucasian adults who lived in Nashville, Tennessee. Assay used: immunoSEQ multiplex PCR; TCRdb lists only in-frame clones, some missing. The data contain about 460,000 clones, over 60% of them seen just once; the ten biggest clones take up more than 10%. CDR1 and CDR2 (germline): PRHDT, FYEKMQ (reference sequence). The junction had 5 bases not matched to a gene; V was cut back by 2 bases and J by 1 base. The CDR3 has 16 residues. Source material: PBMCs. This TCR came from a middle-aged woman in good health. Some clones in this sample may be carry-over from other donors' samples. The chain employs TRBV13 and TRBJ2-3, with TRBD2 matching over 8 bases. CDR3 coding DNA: TGTGCCAGCAGCTTAAGGGGAGCGGGAGGCACAGATACGCAGTATTTT. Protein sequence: CASSLRGAGGTDTQYF.